Listed below are T cell receptor beta chains from one sample, sequenced in a study of shared clonotypes between healthy human individuals. TCRdb's table, derived via immunoSEQ multiplex PCR, lists solely in-frame clones and lacks some. Of over 2,000,000 clones in the sample, 85% to 95% are singletons; the top ten hold 1.5% to 2%. Sequencing was done on a sample of naive CD8+ T cells from PBMCs. The source of these receptors is a man aged 18 to 30 in good health. Some clones in this sample may be carry-over from other donors' samples. The CDR3 runs from the conserved cysteine through the conserved F or W.

j_call,v_call,cdr3_aa
TRBJ2-7,TRBV27,CASSERMTGLYEQYF
TRBJ2-5,TRBV11-2,CASSLEGARRETQYF
TRBJ2-7,TRBV7-9,CASSRDPDYEQYF
TRBJ1-5,TRBV27,CASIRGQGWQPQHF
TRBJ1-4,TRBV2,CASSDLQGLSEKLFF
TRBJ1-4,TRBV28,CASSFYRRATNEKLFF
TRBJ2-1,TRBV27,CASSLLAGENEQFF
TRBJ2-1,TRBV4-2,CASSQGRKGAGGPNEQFF
TRBJ1-6,TRBV2,CASSEMVPGRSNSPLHF
TRBJ2-1,TRBV6-5,CASIGTSGRYEQFF
TRBJ2-7,TRBV28,CASSWQGWPYEQYF
TRBJ2-7,TRBV19,CASSDFGDEQYF
TRBJ2-1,TRBV11-2,CASSLYIRTGAQRQFF
TRBJ1-1,TRBV4-1,CASSQGIRGLNTEAFF
TRBJ1-5,TRBV6-5,CASTRPCNQPQHF